This TCR beta chain was recovered during a study of blood T cell repertoires in COVID-19. Study details: Both acute and convalescent COVID-19 samples were obtained from the United States, Italy and Spain. From T cells, B-cell-depleted T cells, or PBMCs came the material, which was cDNA or gDNA.

Only in-frame clones appear in the TCRdb table, and some are missing; sequencing was by immunoSEQ multiplex PCR. In the table there are under 300,000 clones, about 86% of which are singletons. This clone was seen more than once but under ten times. CDR3 length equals 16 residues. CDR1 MNHNS and CDR2 SASEGT come from the germline V gene. With V trimmed by 1 base and J by 5 bases, 10 bases remained unmatched. The receptor comes from a man in his 60s with acute or convalescent COVID-19. The rearrangement joins TRBV6-1 to TRBJ2-7; TRBD1 aligns across 8 bases. Specimen: peripheral blood. Here the CDR3 DNA reads TGTGCCAGCAGTGAAGGCCGCGGACAGGGAACCAACGAGCAGTACTTC. Encoded protein: CASSEGRGQGTNEQYF.